This entry lists 16 T cell receptor beta chains sequenced from one sample in a study of human T cells and chemical hapten exposure. A single record per CDR3 protein comes from TCRdb applying MiXCR to the RACE reads. The sample comprises 330,000 or so distinct CDR3 sequences, just under 6.5% of which are singletons, and 5% to 6% rests with the top ten. The time point denotes: patch test 2, 6 weeks after DPC sensitization. Noted treatment: therapeutic diphenylcyclopropenone sensitization with weekly scalp DPC. The source was whole blood, collected in connection with sensitization to the hapten diphenylcyclopropenone (DPC). The source is a woman younger than 30 with alopecia areata. Some clones in this sample may be carry-over from other donors' samples.

The chain carries TRBV6-5 and TRBJ1-3; TRBD1 aligns across 9 bases. This CDR3 region has 16 residues. CDR1 MNHEY and CDR2 SVGAGI come from the germline V gene. J gave up 4 bases and V 5 bases, and 9 bases lay outside the gene matches. CDR3 nucleotides: TGTGCCAGCAGTCGAGGGGGACAGGGAGGAGGAAACACCATATATTTT. Encoded protein: CASSRGGQGGGNTIYF.

As for this clonotype: One junction end disagrees with the germline gene, perhaps due to a read error. V usage is TRBV7-9 and J usage is TRBJ1-1, with no clear D. This CDR3 spans 14 amino acids. The germline V gene has CDR1 SEHNR and CDR2 FQNEAQ (reference sequence). The CDR3, as DNA: TGTGCCAGCAGCTTAGGGCTCAGAGACACTGAAGTTTTCTTT. Its protein product is CASSLGLRDTEVFF.

This chain links TRBV18 with TRBJ1-2, with 8 bases that match TRBD1. The V segment lost 3 bases and the J segment 10 bases; nucleotides outside the gene matches: 10. Germline CDR1 is KGHSH and CDR2 is LQKENI. CDR3 length: 14 residues. The CDR3 loop reads CASSPTGTGNSYTF. CDR3 in DNA: TGTGCCAGCTCACCGACCGGGACAGGCAATTCCTACACCTTC. Using reference TRBV18 and TRBJ1-2 for the parts outside the CDR3, the full variable domain is NAGVMQNPRHLVRRRGQEARLRCSPMKGHSHVYWYRQLPEEGLKFMVYLQKENIIDESGMPKERFSAEFPKEGPSILRIQQVVRGDSAAYFCASSPTGTGNSYTFGSGTRLTVV.

V usage is TRBV12-3 or TRBV12-4 and J usage is TRBJ1-1, with TRBD1 as a possible D gene (6 bases). This CDR3 is built from 13 residues. V was shortened by 11 bases and J by 4 bases, with 17 bases between the two germline ends. In nucleotides, the CDR3 is TGTGCCGGGGGGACGGGGGCCTTCACTGAAGCTTTCTTT. The encoded protein is CAGGTGAFTEAFF.

A note on this clonotype: With a much larger clone just one base away, this may be a read error. The rearrangement uses TRBV4-3 and TRBJ1-5; perhaps TRBD1 as D (5 bases). Germline CDR1 and CDR2: LGHNA and YSLEER. The CDR3 runs to 15 residues. This CDR3 reads CANSQDWGGNQPQHF. The DNA of the CDR3 is TGCGCCAACAGCCAAGATTGGGGGGGTAATCAGCCCCAGCATTTT.

This clonotype was detected many times. The chain links TRBV6-2 or TRBV6-3 to TRBJ1-1, with D uncertain. Trimming shortened V by 0 bases and J by 0 bases, and 20 bases separated the two germline ends. Germline-derived CDR1 and CDR2 are MNHEY and SVGEGT. The length of the CDR3 is 19 residues. In DNA, the CDR3 is TGTGCCAGCAGTTACTCGAATCTAGAGTCCGGAGCCATGAACACTGAAGCTTTCTTT. This sequence encodes CASSYSNLESGAMNTEAFF.

This clonotype was seen at least ten times. The chain is built from TRBV5-1 and TRBJ1-4, with 8 bases that match TRBD1. J lost 3 bases, V lost 4 bases, and 5 bases had no gene match. Germline CDR1 is SGHRS and CDR2 is YFSETQ. There are 15 residues in the CDR3. As DNA, the CDR3 is TGCGCCAGCAGCAGGCAGGGGGCGGCTAATGAAAAACTGTTTTTT. Translation gives CASSRQGAANEKLFF.

This clonotype was detected only a few times. This rearrangement joins TRBV3-1 to TRBJ2-1, with 9 positions matching TRBD2. Germline assignment: CDR1 LGHDT and CDR2 YNNKEL (reference sequence). The J segment lost 7 bases and the V segment lost 1 base, leaving 8 bases of the junction unmatched. The CDR3 consists of 16 residues. The CDR3 coding sequence is TGTGCCAGCAGCCAAGGTAGTAGCGGGGGCGGAAATGAGCAGTTCTTC. Its protein is CASSQGSSGGGNEQFF.

This clonotype was detected many times. As DNA, the CDR3 is TGTGCCAGCAGTTTAGTATCGGGAGGGGACGGCTATGGCTACACCTTC. Its translation: CASSLVSGGDGYGYTF. This chain joins TRBV12-3 or TRBV12-4 and TRBJ1-2; TRBD1 is a possible D gene (5 bases). This CDR3 comprises 16 residues. V dropped 1 base and J dropped 4 bases, with 16 bases sitting between them.

This clonotype appeared a few times. CDR3 residues: CSAGTSAITGELFF. The DNA of the CDR3 is TGCAGTGCCGGGACTAGCGCGATCACCGGGGAGCTGTTTTTT. The rearrangement links TRBV20-1 to TRBJ2-2; 10 bases are a match to TRBD2. Per the germline V gene, CDR1 is DFQATT and CDR2 is SNEGSKA (reference sequence). The V and J ends lost 6 bases and 4 bases, in that order; junction bases with no gene match: 5. There are 14 residues in the CDR3.

V gene TRBV28 combines with J gene TRBJ2-4, with 8 bases fitting TRBD1. The CDR3 extends over 18 amino acids. The V gene end was trimmed by 6 bases and the J gene end by 1 base; junction bases not matched to a gene: 14. Germline CDR1 MDHEN, CDR2 SYDVKM. In nucleotides, the CDR3 is TGTGCCAGCAGCCCCGGGGCAGGGGGCGCCGGGGCCAAAAACATTCAGTACTTC. It yields the protein CASSPGAGGAGAKNIQYF.

This sequence joins TRBV6-5 and TRBJ2-3; D is possibly TRBD2 (7 bases). The CDR3 consists of 16 residues. CDR1 is MNHEY and CDR2 is SVGAGI in the germline V gene. This CDR3 is CVVSLSSGGTTDTQYF. In DNA form, the CDR3 reads TGTGTCGTTTCACTTTCGTCGGGGGGCACCACAGATACGCAGTATTTT.

This clonotype was observed a handful of times. V usage is TRBV2 and J usage is TRBJ2-1, with 13 positions matching TRBD2. From germline, CDR1 is SNHLY and CDR2 FYNNEI. V was clipped by 3 bases and J by 9 bases; unmatched bases: 5. The CDR3 consists of 15 residues. CDR3 residues: CASSDWTSGGGEQFF. As DNA, the CDR3 is TGTGCCAGCAGTGACTGGACTAGCGGGGGTGGTGAGCAGTTCTTC.

The chain has TRBV11-2 and TRBJ2-1; D is uncertain. The CDR3 spans 14 residues. Trimming left V 0 bases short and J 4 bases short, with 7 bases between. In germline, CDR1 is SGHAT, CDR2 FQNNGV. CDR3 nucleotides: TGTGCCAGCAGCTTAGAGCTTACGTACAATGAGCAGTTCTTC. Amino acid sequence: CASSLELTYNEQFF.

This clonotype was counted at least ten times. The V call is TRBV6-2 or TRBV6-3, the J call TRBJ2-3; 13 bases agree with TRBD2. From germline, CDR1 is MNHEY and CDR2 SVGEGT. The CDR3 is made up of 20 amino acids. The junction had 20 bases not matched to a gene; V was cut back by 7 bases and J by 4 bases. The CDR3 DNA is TGTGCCAGCAATCCAATCTATCCGGGACTAGCGGGGATGTTCGCAGATACGCAGTATTTT. Amino acids: CASNPIYPGLAGMFADTQYF.

This clonotype appeared many times. The chain employs TRBV5-1 and TRBJ1-5; 7 positions agree with TRBD1. Trimming removed 1 base from V and 3 bases from J; junction bases left unmatched: 7. This CDR3 has 16 amino acids. The germline gives CDR1 SGHRS, CDR2 YFSETQ. CDR3 loop: CASSLRVRGNNQPQHF. Here the CDR3 DNA reads TGCGCCAGCAGCTTGAGGGTCAGGGGGAACAATCAGCCCCAGCATTTT.